This T cell receptor (beta chain) was recovered during a study of shared clonotypes between healthy human individuals. Findings of the study overall: Estimated clonotype richness was generally higher in naive than memory subsets. Only blood samples were collected, and tissue repertoires likely differ. Sequencing of the sorted subsets was shown by rarefaction to be incomplete despite large depth.

For every subset, genomic DNA was evenly distributed across several immunoSEQ plates. Here immunoSEQ multiplex PCR was the method, and the copy in TCRdb shows in-frame clones only, minus some. The table shows about 670,000 clones, with about 78% occurring only once. Regarding this clone: What it binds is unknown.

The receptor was isolated from a woman in her 30s in good health. Sequencing was done on a sample of memory CD4+ T cells sorted from blood. Subset in this sample: CD45RA-negative fraction.

The CDR3 protein is CASSYPGPTEAFF. The CDR3 DNA follows: TGTGCCAGCAGTTACCCTGGACCCACTGAAGCTTTCTTT. The rearrangement links TRBV6-6 to TRBJ1-1; D is unclear. The CDR3 runs to 13 residues. The germline CDR1 and CDR2 sequences are MNHNY and SVGAGI (reference sequence). V was clipped by 2 bases and J by 4 bases, with 8 bases between them.